Given below is one TCR beta chain in context. These data originate in a study of T cell changes during pregnancy in multiple sclerosis. Data came from immunoSEQ multiplex PCR; TCRdb stores just in-frame clones and leaves some out. The data hold about 80,000 clones, with about 90% observed a single time. CDR3 length: 12 amino acids. The V gene's germline CDR1 is SGHVS and CDR2 FQNEAQ. Trimming cost V 5 bases and J 2 bases, with 7 bases left between them. The gene calls are TRBV7-8 and TRBJ2-7; D may be TRBD2 (5 bases). The sample here was peripheral blood, taken before pregnancy. The sequence was collected from a female donor with multiple sclerosis, enrolled in a pregnancy study. The CDR3 spells CASSGRPYEQYF. Written as DNA, the CDR3 is TGTGCCAGCAGCGGGAGACCCTACGAGCAGTACTTC.